This TCR beta chain was observed in a study of OX40 agonist ivuxolimab in advanced cancers. Study-level background: The costimulatory receptor OX40 (CD134) was targeted by ivuxolimab, a fully human IgG2 agonistic monoclonal antibody. Patients were allowed to have had prior anti-PD-1, anti-PD-L1 or anti-CTLA-4 therapy, and around 40% of the dose-escalation patients had previously received checkpoint inhibitors. Intravenous ivuxolimab was administered to patients every 2 weeks at six dose levels: 0.01, 0.1, 0.3, 1.5, 3 and 10 mg/kg. The point of sequencing TCRbeta in the periphery was to test whether ivuxolimab changed TCR sequence diversity and drove clonal T-cell expansion. The paper reports the monotherapy dose-escalation portion (N of about 54 patients) of the phase I ivuxolimab trial. In the dose-escalation cohort, around four fifths of patients were male, and the mean age was 60 years with a range of roughly 23 to 90. Of the approximately 54 dose-escalation patients, hepatocellular carcinoma was present in about 20, melanoma in roughly 15, renal cell carcinoma in 9 and head and neck cancer in 9. Partial responses occurred in three dose-escalation patients: two with cutaneous melanoma and one with hepatocellular carcinoma. Results and caveats for the whole study, not just this receptor: Antigen specificity was not determined for the clonally expanded peripheral T cells. Partial responders in the 0.1-3.0 mg/kg groups had among the lowest normalized peripheral clonal expansion, especially among CD8+ T cells. At doses of 0.1 to 3.0 mg/kg, clonal expansion of both CD4+ and CD8+ blood T cells was observed from baseline to week 6. Low levels of normalized T-cell clonal expansion were also seen in some nonresponding patients. After ivuxolimab, CD8+ T cells had more expanded clones than CD4+ T cells on average.

The trial excluded patients who had a history of autoimmune disease or were on systemic immunosuppression. In every dose cohort, peripheral blood was drawn for TCR sequencing at baseline, cycle 4 day 1, and cycle 7 day 1. Samples were obtained from an open-label, multicenter, first-in-human phase I dose-escalation trial of ivuxolimab. The trial enrolled adults with locally advanced or metastatic head and neck squamous cell, hepatocellular, melanoma or renal cell carcinoma. Before TCR sequencing, CD4+ T cells and CD8+ T cells from peripheral blood were sorted into separate populations. Reading from cysteine to phenylalanine, the CDR3 counts 14 amino acids. The read is trimmed to its CDR3 DNA, 42 bases read in frame from base 1. CDR1 and CDR2 are read off the germline V gene (reference sequence) as SGHNT and YYREEE. As concerns this clone: Its antigen has not been determined. The junction and the germline gene differ at one end; a read error may be behind it.

For sequencing of the TCRbeta CDR3 region, genomic DNA was extracted from the sorted cells. TCRbeta CDR3 regions were sequenced using the immunoSEQ Assay. Held by TCRdb, this immuneACCESS table contains in-frame sequences only and omits some clones. Under half of the omission traces to an unresolved V gene where checked; the cause of the rest is unknown. Present in this sample are about 37,000 clones, around 87% of which were seen just once. Of the sample, roughly 32% is held by the ten largest clones. The sequence joins TRBV5-4 to TRBJ2-7, with the D gene not clear enough to name. The starting material was CD4+ or CD8+ T cells sorted from blood, obtained in a trial of the OX40 agonist ivuxolimab. The clonotype was recovered from an adult with an advanced solid tumor such as melanoma, head and neck, liver or kidney cancer. The CDR3 reads as follows: CASRLDVSGSEQYF. The DNA reads as follows: TGTGCCAGCAGGTTGGACGTTTCTGGAAGCGAGCAGTACTTC.